Given below is one T cell receptor beta chain in context. The protocol was immunoSEQ multiplex PCR, while the TCRdb copy is restricted to in-frame clones and leaves out a portion. Of 95,000 to 150,000 clones listed, roughly nine tenths are singletons. This record comes from a study of control samples from healthy donors and cancer patients. Germline trimming cut 5 bases from V and 1 base from J; bases unmatched to any gene: 4. Germline-derived CDR1 and CDR2 are PRHDT and FYEKMQ (reference sequence). The CDR3 is 15 residues long. Material for sequencing was blood. The sequence was collected from a man over 45 in good health. The chain is built from TRBV13 and TRBJ2-7; the match to TRBD2 covers 11 bases. The CDR3 region is CASSAGLAGSYEQYF. The CDR3 nucleotides read TGTGCCAGCAGCGCTGGACTAGCGGGTTCCTACGAGCAGTACTTC. Complete variable domain (other parts from reference TRBV13 and TRBJ2-7): AAGVIQSPRHLIKEKRETATLKCYPIPRHDTVYWYQQGPGQDPQFLISFYEKMQSDKGSIPDRFSAQQFSDYHSELNMSSLELGDSALYFCASSAGLAGSYEQYFGPGTRLTVT.